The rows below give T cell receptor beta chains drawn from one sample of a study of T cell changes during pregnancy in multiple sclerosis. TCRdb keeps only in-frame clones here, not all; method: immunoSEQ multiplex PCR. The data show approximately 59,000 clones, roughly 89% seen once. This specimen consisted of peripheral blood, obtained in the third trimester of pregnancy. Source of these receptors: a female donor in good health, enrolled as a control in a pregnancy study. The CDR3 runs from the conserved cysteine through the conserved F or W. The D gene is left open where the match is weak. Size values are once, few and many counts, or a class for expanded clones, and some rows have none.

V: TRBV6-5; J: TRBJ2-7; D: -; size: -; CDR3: CASSSTDREGEQYF; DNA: TGTGCCAGCAGCTCGACGGACAGGGAGGGCGAGCAGTACTTC
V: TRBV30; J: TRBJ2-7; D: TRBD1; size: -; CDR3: CALWTGQNEQYF; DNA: TGTGCCTTATGGACAGGGCAGAACGAGCAGTACTTC
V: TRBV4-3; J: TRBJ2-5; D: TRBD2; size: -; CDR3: CASSRGGAWQETQYF; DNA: TGCGCCAGCAGCCGCGGGGGGGCCTGGCAAGAGACCCAGTACTTC
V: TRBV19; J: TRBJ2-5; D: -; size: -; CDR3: CASSTGETQYF; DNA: TGTGCCAGTAGTACAGGGGAGACCCAGTACTTC
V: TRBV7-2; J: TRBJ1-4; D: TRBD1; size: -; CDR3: CASSSTGGGEKLFF; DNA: TGTGCCAGCAGCTCTACAGGGGGCGGGGAAAAACTGTTTTTT
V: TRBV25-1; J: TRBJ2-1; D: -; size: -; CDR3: CASSDPIKQFF; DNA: TGTGCCAGCAGTGACCCCATCAAGCAGTTCTTC
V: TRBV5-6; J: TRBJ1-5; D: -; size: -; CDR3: CASSLASDQPQHF; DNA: TGTGCCAGCAGCTTGGCCAGCGATCAGCCCCAGCATTTT
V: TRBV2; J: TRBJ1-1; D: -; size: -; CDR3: CASGRTTEAFF; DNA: TGTGCCAGCGGCAGAACGACTGAAGCTTTCTTT
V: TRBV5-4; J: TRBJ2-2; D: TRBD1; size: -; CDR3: CASSFGQAHTGELFF; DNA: TGTGCCAGCAGCTTCGGACAGGCTCACACCGGGGAGCTGTTTTTT
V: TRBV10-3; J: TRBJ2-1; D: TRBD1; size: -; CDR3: CAISEEPGQGKNEQFF; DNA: TGTGCCATCAGTGAGGAACCGGGACAGGGGAAGAATGAGCAGTTCTTC
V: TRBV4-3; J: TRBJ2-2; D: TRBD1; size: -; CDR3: CASSQSDRVNTGELFF; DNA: TGCGCCAGCAGCCAGTCCGACAGGGTCAACACCGGGGAGCTGTTTTTT
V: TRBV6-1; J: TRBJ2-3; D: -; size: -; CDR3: CASSVRPTGTDTQYF; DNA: TGTGCCAGCAGTGTGCGGCCCACCGGCACAGATACGCAGTATTTT
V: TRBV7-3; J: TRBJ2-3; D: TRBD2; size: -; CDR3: CASSLGGDTLSQYF; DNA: TGTGCCAGCAGCTTAGGGGGGGATACCCTTTCGCAGTATTTT
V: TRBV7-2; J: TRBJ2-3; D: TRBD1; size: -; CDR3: CASSPWTGDTQYF; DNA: TGTGCCAGCAGCCCCTGGACAGGAGATACGCAGTATTTT
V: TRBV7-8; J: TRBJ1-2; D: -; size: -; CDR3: CASSAGGSYGYTF; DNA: TGTGCCAGCAGCGCGGGGGGGAGCTATGGCTACACCTTC
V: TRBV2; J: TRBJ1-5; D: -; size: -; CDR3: CASVGQVNQPQHF; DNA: TGTGCCAGCGTTGGGCAGGTCAATCAGCCCCAGCATTTT
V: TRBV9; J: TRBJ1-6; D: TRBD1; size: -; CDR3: CASSVGTGQGIFSIGSPLHF; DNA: TGTGCCAGCAGCGTAGGAACGGGACAGGGAATTTTCTCGATCGGTTCACCCCTCCACTTT
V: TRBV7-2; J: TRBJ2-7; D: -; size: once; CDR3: CASSLSTVPGEQYF; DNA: TGTGCCAGCAGTTTGTCGACAGTGCCGGGCGAGCAGTACTTC
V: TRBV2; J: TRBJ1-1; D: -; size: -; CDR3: CASTPRSTEAFF; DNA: TGTGCCAGCACCCCCCGCAGTACGGAAGCTTTCTTT
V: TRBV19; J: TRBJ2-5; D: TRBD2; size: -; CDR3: CASSVHPGLAGDQETQYF; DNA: TGTGCCAGTAGTGTCCACCCGGGACTAGCGGGGGACCAAGAGACCCAGTACTTC
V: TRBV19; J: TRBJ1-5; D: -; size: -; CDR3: CASSIDKRVPGQPQHF; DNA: TGTGCCAGTAGTATAGATAAGAGGGTCCCTGGGCAGCCCCAGCATTTT
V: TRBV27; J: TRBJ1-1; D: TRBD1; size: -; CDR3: CASSLGTGDERVEAFF; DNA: TGTGCCAGCAGTTTGGGGACAGGGGACGAACGTGTTGAAGCTTTCTTT
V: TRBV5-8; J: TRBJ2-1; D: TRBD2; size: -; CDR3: CASSLELAGFNEQFF; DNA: TGTGCCAGCAGCTTGGAACTAGCGGGGTTCAATGAGCAGTTCTTC
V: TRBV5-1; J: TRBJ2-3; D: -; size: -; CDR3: CASSLVSTASTDTQYF; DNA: TGCGCCAGCAGCTTGGTTAGTACCGCTAGCACAGATACGCAGTATTTT
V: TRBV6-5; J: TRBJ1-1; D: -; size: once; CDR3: CASSHPTGRVTEAFF; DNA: TGTGCCAGCAGCCACCCAACAGGGCGGGTCACTGAAGCTTTCTTT
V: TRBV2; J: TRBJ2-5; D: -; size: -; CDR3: CASRAQTGIQETQYF; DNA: TGTGCCAGCAGAGCTCAGACAGGCATCCAAGAGACCCAGTACTTC
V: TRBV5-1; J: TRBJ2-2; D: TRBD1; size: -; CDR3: CASSQQTGDTGELFF; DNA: TGCGCCAGCAGCCAGCAGACAGGGGACACCGGGGAGCTGTTTTTT
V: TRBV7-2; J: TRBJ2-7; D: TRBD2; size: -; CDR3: CASSLVSSGGEQYF; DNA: TGTGCCAGCAGCTTAGTATCTAGCGGGGGCGAGCAGTACTTC
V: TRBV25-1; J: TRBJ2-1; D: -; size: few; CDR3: CASTPGGHEQFF; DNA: TGTGCCAGCACCCCTGGGGGCCATGAGCAGTTCTTC
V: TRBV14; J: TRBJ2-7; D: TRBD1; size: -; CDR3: CASSRYRGGVVEQYF; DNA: TGTGCCAGCAGTCGCTACAGGGGTGGGGTGGTCGAGCAGTACTTC
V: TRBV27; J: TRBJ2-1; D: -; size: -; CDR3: CASSLQGTTQDNEQFF; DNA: TGTGCCAGCAGTTTACAGGGTACCACTCAGGACAATGAGCAGTTCTTC
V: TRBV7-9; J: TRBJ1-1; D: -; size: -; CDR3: CASSYHHAGTEAFF; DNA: TGTGCCAGCAGCTACCATCATGCCGGCACTGAAGCTTTCTTT
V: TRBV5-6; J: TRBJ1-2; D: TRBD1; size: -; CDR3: CASSLRRWGGQGATGYTF; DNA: TGTGCCAGCAGCTTGCGTCGTTGGGGCGGACAGGGGGCGACTGGCTACACCTTC
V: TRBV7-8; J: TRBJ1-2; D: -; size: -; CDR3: CASSRRQGLSNYGYTF; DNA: TGTGCCAGCAGCCGGAGGCAGGGACTTTCTAACTATGGCTACACCTTC
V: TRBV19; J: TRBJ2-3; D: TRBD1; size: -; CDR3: CASSTPGQGRDTQYF; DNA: TGTGCCAGTAGCACCCCGGGACAGGGGAGGGACACGCAGTATTTT
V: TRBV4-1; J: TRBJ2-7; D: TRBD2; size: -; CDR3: CASSFSSGGYEQYF; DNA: TGCGCCAGCAGCTTTTCTTCGGGAGGTTACGAGCAGTACTTC
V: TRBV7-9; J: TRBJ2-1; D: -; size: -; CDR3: CASSHLSLAEQFF; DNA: TGTGCCAGCAGCCATCTATCGCTAGCGGAGCAGTTCTTC
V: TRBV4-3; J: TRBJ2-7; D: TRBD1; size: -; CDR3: CASSQLTGASLGEQYF; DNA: TGCGCCAGCAGCCAGCTGACAGGGGCCTCCTTGGGCGAGCAGTACTTC
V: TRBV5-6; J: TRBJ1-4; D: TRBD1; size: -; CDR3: CASRMWTGRIEKLFF; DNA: TGTGCCAGCAGGATGTGGACAGGACGTATCGAAAAACTGTTTTTT
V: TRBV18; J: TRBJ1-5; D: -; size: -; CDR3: CASSPPRLQGTQPQHF; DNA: TGTGCCAGCTCACCGCCACGCCTACAGGGAACTCAGCCCCAGCATTTT
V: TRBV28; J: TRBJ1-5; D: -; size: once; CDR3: CASSRTVNQPQHF; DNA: TGTGCCAGCAGCCGGACAGTTAATCAGCCCCAGCATTTT
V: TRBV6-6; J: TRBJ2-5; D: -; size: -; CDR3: CASSYSAETQYF; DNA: TGTGCCAGCAGTTACTCAGCGGAGACCCAGTACTTC
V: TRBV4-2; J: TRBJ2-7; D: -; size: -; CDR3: CASSQDLVDGAYEQYF; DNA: TGTGCCAGCAGCCAAGACTTGGTGGATGGAGCCTACGAGCAGTACTTC
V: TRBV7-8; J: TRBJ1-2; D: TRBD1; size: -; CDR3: CASSLLTQGAYGYTF; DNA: TGTGCCAGCAGCTTATTGACCCAGGGGGCGTATGGCTACACCTTC
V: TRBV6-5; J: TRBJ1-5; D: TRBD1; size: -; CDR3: CASSSTGFQPQHF; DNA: TGTGCCAGCAGTTCGACAGGGTTTCAGCCCCAGCATTTT
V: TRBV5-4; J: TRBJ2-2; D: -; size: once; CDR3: CASSFRGDGELFF; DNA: TGTGCCAGCAGCTTCAGGGGTGACGGGGAGCTGTTTTTT
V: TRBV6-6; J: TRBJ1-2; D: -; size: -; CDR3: CASTSGGQTNYGYTF; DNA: TGTGCCAGCACCAGCGGCGGTCAAACTAACTATGGCTACACCTTC
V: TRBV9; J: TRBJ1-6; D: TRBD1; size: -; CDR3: CATSQGFDSYNSPLHF; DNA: TGTGCCACCTCACAGGGGTTCGACTCCTATAATTCACCCCTCCACTTT
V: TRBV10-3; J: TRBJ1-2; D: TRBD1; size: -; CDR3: CAISDFQGALYGYTF; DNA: TGTGCCATCAGTGACTTTCAGGGGGCCCTCTATGGCTACACCTTC